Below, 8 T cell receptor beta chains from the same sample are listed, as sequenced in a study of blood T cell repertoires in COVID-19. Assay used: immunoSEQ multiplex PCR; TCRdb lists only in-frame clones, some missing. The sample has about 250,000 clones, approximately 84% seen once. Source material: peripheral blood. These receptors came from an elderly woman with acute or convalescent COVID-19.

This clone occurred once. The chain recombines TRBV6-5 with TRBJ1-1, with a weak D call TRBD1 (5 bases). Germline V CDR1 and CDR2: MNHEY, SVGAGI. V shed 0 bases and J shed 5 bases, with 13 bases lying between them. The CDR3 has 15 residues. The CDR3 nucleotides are TGTGCCAGCAGTTACTCTCTAGGGGTGGGTACTGAAGCTTTCTTT. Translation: CASSYSLGVGTEAFF.

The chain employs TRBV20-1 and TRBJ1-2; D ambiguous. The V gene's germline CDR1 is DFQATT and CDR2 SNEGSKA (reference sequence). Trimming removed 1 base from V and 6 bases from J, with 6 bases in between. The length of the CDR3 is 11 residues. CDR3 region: CSARVRDGYTF. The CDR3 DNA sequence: TGCAGTGCTAGAGTGAGGGATGGCTACACCTTC.

Here the CDR3 DNA reads TGTGCCAGCAGCGAAGGACAGACTAACTATGGCTACACCTTC. Translation gives CASSEGQTNYGYTF. The chain joins TRBV9 to TRBJ1-2, with D perhaps TRBD1 (6 bases). CDR3 length: 14 residues. V was trimmed by 3 bases and J by 0 bases, leaving 9 bases between them. Germline V gives CDR1 SGDLS, CDR2 YYNGEE.

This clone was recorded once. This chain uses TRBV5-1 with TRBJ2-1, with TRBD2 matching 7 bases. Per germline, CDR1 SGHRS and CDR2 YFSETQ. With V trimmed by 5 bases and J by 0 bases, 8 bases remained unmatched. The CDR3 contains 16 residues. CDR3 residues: CASSPQAGNSYNEQFF. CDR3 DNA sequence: TGCGCCAGCAGTCCCCAAGCGGGGAACTCCTACAATGAGCAGTTCTTC.

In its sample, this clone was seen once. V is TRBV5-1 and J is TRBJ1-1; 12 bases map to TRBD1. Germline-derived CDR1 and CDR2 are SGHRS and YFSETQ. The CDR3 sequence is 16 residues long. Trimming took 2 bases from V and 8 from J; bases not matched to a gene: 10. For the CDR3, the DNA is TGCGCCAGCAGCTTTCTAACGGGACAGGGGGCGAGGGAAGCTTTCTTT. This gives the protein CASSFLTGQGAREAFF.

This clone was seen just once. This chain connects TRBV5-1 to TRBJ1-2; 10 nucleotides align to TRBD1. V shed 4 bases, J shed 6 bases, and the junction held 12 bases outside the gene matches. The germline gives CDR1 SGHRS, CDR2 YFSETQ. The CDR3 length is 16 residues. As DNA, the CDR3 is TGCGCCAGCAGCGGAGGAAGACAGGGGGCGAGGGATGGCTACACCTTC. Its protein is CASSGGRQGARDGYTF.

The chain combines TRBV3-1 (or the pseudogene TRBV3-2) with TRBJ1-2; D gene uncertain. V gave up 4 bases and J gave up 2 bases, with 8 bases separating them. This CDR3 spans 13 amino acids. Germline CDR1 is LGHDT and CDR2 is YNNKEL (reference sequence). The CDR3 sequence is CASSPDKNYGYTF. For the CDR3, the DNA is TGTGCCAGCAGCCCCGACAAGAACTATGGCTACACCTTC.

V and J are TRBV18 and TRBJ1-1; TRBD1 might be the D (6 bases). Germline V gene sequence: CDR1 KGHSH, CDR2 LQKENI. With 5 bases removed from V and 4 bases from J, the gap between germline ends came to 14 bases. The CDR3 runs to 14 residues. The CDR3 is CASSLGGAGTEAFF. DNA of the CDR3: TGTGCCAGCTCATTGGGGGGGGCGGGCACTGAAGCTTTCTTT.